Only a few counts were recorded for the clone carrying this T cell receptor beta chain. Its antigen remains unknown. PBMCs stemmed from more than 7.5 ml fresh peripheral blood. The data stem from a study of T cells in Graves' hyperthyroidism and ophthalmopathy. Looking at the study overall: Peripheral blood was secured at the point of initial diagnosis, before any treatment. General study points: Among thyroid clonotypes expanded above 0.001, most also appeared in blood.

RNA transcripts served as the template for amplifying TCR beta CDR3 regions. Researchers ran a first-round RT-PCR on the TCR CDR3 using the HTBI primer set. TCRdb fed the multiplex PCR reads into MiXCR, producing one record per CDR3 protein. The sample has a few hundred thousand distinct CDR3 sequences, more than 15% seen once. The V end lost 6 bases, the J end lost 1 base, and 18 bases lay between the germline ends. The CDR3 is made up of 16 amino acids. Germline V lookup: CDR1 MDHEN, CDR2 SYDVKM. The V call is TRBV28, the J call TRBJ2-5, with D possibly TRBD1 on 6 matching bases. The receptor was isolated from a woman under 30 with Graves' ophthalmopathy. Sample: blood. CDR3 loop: CASSLGETGIQETQYF. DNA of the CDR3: TGTGCCAGCAGCTTAGGCGAGACAGGAATCCAAGAGACCCAGTACTTC.